Included here is one T cell receptor beta chain sequence, with context. Produced via immunoSEQ multiplex PCR; TCRdb's table is partial and in-frame only. The sample includes about 1.1 million clones, about four fifths of them seen just once. The data were taken from a study of shared clonotypes between healthy human individuals. CDR3 length: 15 amino acids. The ends were cut back, 3 bases at V and 1 base at J, with 11 bases in the middle. Germline-derived CDR1 and CDR2 are SGDLS and YYNGEE. The source of this sequence is a young man in good health. Some clones in this sample may be carry-over from other donors' samples. The chain is built from TRBV9 and TRBJ1-5, with TRBD1 as a possible D gene (5 bases). The sequencing sample was made of memory CD4+ T cells from PBMCs. Stated subset: CD45RA-negative fraction. The CDR3: CASSAWDGSNQPQHF. The CDR3 DNA follows: TGTGCCAGCAGCGCCTGGGACGGAAGCAATCAGCCCCAGCATTTT. The full variable domain, its missing parts supplied by reference TRBV9 and TRBJ1-5, is DSGVTQTPKHLITATGQRVTLRCSPRSGDLSVYWYQQSLDQGLQFLIQYYNGEERAKGNILERFSAQQFPDLHSELNLSSLELGDSALYFCASSAWDGSNQPQHFGDGTRLSIL.